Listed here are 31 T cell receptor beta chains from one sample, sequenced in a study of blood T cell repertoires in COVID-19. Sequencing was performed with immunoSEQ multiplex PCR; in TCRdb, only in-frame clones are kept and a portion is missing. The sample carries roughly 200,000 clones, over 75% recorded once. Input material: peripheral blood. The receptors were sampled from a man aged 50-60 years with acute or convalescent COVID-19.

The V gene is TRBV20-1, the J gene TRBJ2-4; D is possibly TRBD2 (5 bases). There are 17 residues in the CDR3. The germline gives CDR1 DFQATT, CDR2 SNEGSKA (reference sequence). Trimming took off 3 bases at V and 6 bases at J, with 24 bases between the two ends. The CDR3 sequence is CSASSPFFGDRGNIQYF. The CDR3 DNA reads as TGCAGTGCTAGTTCCCCCTTCTTCGGGGATCGGGGAAACATTCAGTACTTC.

The CDR3 DNA reads TGTGCCAGCAGTAGACCCCGGGGTAGTGGCACTGAAGCTTTCTTT. This translates into CASSRPRGSGTEAFF. The chain combines TRBV28 with TRBJ1-1; D gene uncertain. CDR3 length: 15 amino acids. The V end was cut by 5 bases, the J end by 4 bases, with 17 bases between. In germline, CDR1 is MDHEN, CDR2 SYDVKM.

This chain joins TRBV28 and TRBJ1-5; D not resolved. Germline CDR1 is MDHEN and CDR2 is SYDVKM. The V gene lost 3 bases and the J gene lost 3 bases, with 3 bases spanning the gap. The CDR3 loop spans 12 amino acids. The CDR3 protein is CASSFINQPQHF. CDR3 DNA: TGTGCCAGCAGTTTCATCAATCAGCCCCAGCATTTT.

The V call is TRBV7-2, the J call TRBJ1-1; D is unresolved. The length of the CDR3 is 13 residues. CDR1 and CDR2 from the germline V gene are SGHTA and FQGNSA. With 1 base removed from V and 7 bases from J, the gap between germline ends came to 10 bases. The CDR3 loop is CASSLDPGLEAFF. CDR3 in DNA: TGTGCCAGCAGCTTAGACCCTGGACTTGAAGCTTTCTTT.

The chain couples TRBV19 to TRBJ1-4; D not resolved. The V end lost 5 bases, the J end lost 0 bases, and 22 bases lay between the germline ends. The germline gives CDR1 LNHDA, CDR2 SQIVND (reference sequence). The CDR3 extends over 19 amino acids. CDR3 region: CASSPSPPGNAATNEKLFF. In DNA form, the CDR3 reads TGTGCCAGTAGTCCTTCACCACCGGGAAACGCAGCAACTAATGAAAAACTGTTTTTT. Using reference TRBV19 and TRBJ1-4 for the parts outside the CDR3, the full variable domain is DGGITQSPKYLFRKEGQNVTLSCEQNLNHDAMYWYRQDPGQGLRLIYYSQIVNDFQKGDIAEGYSVSREKKESFPLTVTSAQKNPTAFYLCASSPSPPGNAATNEKLFFGSGTQLSVL.

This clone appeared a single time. The CDR3 DNA is TGTGCCAGCAGCTTTTCAGGTTCCCAGCGGGGGAACACTGAAGCTTTCTTT. Its protein product is CASSFSGSQRGNTEAFF. The genes are TRBV7-9 and TRBJ1-1; D remains ambiguous. V was shortened by 3 bases and J by 1 base, with 18 bases between the two germline ends. Germline lookup yields CDR1 SEHNR and CDR2 FQNEAQ (reference sequence). The CDR3 extends over 17 amino acids.

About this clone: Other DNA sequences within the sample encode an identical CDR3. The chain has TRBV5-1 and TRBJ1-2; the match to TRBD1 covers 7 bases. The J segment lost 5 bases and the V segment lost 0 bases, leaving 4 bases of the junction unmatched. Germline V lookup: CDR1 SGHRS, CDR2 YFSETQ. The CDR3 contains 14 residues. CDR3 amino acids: CASSLGQGGYGYTF. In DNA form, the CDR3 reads TGCGCCAGCAGCTTGGGACAGGGAGGTTATGGCTACACCTTC.

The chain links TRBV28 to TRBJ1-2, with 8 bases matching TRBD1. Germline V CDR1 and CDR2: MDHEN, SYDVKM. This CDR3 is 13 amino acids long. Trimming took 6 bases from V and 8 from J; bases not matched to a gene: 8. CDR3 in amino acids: CASSQGQGWGYTF. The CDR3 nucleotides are TGTGCCAGCAGCCAAGGACAGGGTTGGGGCTACACCTTC.

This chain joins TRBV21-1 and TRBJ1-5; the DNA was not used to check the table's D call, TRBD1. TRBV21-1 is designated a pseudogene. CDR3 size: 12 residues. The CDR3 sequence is CASKGARRPQHF. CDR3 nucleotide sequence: TGTGCCAGCAAAGGGGCTCGACGGCCCCAGCATTTT.

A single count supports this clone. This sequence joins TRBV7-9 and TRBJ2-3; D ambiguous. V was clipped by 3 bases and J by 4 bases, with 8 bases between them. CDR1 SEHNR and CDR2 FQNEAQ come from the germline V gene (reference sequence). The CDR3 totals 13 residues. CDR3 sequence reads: CASSFRRADTQYF. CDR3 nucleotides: TGTGCCAGCAGCTTCCGCCGAGCAGATACGCAGTATTTT.

The CDR3 is CASSLNPGLAQQRQYF. CDR3 bases: TGTGCCAGCAGCCTTAACCCGGGACTAGCGCAACAGCGGCAGTACTTC. The chain carries TRBV27 and TRBJ2-7; 10 bases align to TRBD2. The length of the CDR3 is 16 residues. Germline assignment: CDR1 MNHEY and CDR2 SMNVEV (reference sequence). Trimming at V came to 6 bases and at J to 9 bases, leaving 17 bases not matched to a gene.

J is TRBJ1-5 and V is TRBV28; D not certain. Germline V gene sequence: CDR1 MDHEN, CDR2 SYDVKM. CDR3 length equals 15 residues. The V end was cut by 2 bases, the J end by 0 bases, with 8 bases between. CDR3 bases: TGTGCCAGCAGTTTACGAACTTATAGCAATCAGCCCCAGCATTTT. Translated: CASSLRTYSNQPQHF.

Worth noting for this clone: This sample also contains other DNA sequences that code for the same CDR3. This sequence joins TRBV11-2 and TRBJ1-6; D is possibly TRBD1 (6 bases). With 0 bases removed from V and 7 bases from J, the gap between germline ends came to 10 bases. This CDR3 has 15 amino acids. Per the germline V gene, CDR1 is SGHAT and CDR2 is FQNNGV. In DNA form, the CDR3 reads TGTGCCAGCAGCTTAGAGACAGGCGGGAATTCACCCCTCCACTTT. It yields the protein CASSLETGGNSPLHF.

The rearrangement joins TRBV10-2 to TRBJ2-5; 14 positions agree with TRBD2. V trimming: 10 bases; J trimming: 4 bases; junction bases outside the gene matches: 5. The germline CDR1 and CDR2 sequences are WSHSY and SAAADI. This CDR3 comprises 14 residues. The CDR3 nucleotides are TGCGCCACCAGACTAGCGGGAGGGCCAGAGACCCAGTACTTC. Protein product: CATRLAGGPETQYF.

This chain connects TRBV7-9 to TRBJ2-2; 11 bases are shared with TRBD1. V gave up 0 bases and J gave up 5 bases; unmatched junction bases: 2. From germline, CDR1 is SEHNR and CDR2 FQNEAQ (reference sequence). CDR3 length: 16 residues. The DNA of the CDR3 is TGTGCCAGCAGCTTAGCCCGGGACAGGGGGACCGGGGAGCTGTTTTTT. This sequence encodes CASSLARDRGTGELFF.

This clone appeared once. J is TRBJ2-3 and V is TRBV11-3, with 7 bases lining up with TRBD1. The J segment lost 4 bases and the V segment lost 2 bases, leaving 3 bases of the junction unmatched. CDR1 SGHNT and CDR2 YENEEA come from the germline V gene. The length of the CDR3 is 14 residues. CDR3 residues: CASSLRGPADTQYF. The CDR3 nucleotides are TGTGCCAGCAGCTTAAGGGGGCCCGCAGATACGCAGTATTTT. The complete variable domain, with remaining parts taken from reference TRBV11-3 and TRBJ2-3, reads EAGVVQSPRYKIIEKKQPVAFWCNPISGHNTLYWYLQNLGQGPELLIRYENEEAVDDSQLPKDRFSAERLKGVDSTLKIQPAELGDSAVYLCASSLRGPADTQYFGPGTRLTVL.

As DNA, the CDR3 is TGTGCCAGCAGCAGGCGACAGGGGTCTGAGCAGTTCTTC. It codes for CASSRRQGSEQFF. The rearrangement links TRBV9 to TRBJ2-1; TRBD1 matches 8 bases. Germline-derived CDR1 and CDR2 are SGDLS and YYNGEE. The CDR3 sequence is 13 residues long. With V trimmed by 4 bases and J by 9 bases, 6 bases remained unmatched.

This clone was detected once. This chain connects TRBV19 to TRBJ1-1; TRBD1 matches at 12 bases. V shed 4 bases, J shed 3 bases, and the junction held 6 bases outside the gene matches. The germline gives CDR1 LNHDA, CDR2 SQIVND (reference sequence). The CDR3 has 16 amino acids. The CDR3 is CASSKGQGASDTEAFF. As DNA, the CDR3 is TGTGCCAGTAGTAAGGGACAGGGGGCGTCGGACACTGAAGCTTTCTTT.

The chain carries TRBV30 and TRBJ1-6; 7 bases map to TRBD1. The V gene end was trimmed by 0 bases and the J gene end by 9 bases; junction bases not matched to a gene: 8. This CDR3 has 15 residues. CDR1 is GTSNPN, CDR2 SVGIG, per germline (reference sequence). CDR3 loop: CAWSVFGTEVSPLHF. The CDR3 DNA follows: TGTGCCTGGAGTGTATTCGGGACAGAGGTTTCACCCCTCCACTTT.

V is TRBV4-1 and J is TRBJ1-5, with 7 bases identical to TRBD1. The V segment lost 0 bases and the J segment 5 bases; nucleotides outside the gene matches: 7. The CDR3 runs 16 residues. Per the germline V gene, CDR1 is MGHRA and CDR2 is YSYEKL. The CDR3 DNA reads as TGCGCCAGCAGCCAAGATCTGACAGGGCCATATCAGCCCCAGCATTTT. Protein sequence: CASSQDLTGPYQPQHF.

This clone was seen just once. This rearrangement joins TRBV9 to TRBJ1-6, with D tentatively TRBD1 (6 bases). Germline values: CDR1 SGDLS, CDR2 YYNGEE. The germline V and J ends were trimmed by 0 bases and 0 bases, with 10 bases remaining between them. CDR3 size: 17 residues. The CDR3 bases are TGTGCCAGCAGCGTAGAGGGGGAAAGCTCCTATAATTCACCCCTCCACTTT. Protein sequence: CASSVEGESSYNSPLHF.

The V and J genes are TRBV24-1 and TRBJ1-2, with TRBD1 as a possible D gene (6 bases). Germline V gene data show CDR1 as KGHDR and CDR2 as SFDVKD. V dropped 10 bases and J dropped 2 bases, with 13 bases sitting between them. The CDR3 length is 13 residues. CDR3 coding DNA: TGTGCCACTGCACCGGGACAAAACTATGGCTACACCTTC. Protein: CATAPGQNYGYTF.

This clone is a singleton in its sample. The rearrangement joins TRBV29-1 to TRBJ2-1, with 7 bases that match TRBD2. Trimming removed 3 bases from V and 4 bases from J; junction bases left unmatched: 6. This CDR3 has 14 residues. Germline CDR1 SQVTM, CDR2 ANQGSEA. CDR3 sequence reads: CSVEGGYRYNEQFF. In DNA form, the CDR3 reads TGCAGCGTTGAGGGGGGGTATCGATACAATGAGCAGTTCTTC.

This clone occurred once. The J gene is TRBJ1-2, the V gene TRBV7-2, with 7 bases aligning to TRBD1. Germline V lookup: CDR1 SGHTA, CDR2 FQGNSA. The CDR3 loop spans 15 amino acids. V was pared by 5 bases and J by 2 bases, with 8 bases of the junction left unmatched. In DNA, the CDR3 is TGTGCCAGCAGCCCGGGACAGAACCCAAACTATGGCTACACCTTC. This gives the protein CASSPGQNPNYGYTF.

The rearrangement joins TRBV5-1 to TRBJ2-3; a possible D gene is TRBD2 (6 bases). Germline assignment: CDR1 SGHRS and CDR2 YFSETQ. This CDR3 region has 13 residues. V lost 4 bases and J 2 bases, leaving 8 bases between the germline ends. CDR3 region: CASSARDTDTQYF. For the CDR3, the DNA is TGCGCCAGCAGCGCGCGGGACACAGATACGCAGTATTTT.

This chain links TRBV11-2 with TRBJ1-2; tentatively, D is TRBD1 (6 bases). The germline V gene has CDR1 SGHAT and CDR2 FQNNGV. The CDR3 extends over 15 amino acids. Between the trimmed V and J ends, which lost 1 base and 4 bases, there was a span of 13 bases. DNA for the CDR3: TGTGCCAGCAGCTTAGGAAGGGACACCGCCTATGGCTACACCTTC. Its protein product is CASSLGRDTAYGYTF.

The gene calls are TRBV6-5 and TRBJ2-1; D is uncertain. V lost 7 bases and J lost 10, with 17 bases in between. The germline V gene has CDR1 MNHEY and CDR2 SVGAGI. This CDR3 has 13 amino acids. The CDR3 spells CASTPGSPGEQFF. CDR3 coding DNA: TGTGCCAGCACCCCTGGGTCCCCCGGGGAGCAGTTCTTC.

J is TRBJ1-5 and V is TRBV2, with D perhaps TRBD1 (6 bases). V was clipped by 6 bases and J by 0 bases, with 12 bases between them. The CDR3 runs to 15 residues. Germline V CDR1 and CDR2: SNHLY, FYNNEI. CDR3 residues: CASREQGNSNQPQHF. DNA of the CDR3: TGTGCCAGCAGGGAACAGGGAAATAGCAATCAGCCCCAGCATTTT.

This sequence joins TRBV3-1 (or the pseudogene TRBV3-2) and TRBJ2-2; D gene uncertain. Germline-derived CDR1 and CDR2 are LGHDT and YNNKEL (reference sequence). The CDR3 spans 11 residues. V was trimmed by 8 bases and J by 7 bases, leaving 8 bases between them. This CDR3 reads CASRSVGELFF. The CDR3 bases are TGTGCCAGCCGCTCGGTCGGGGAGCTGTTTTTT.

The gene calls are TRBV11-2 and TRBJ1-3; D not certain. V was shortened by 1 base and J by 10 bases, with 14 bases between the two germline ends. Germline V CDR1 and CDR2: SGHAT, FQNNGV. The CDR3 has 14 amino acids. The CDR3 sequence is CASSLAPGKETIYF. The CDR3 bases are TGTGCCAGCAGCTTAGCCCCGGGGAAGGAGACCATATATTTT.

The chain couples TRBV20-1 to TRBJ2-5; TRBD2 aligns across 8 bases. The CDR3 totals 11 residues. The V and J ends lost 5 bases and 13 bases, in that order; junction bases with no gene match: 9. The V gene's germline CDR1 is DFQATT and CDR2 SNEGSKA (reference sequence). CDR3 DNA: TGCAGTGCTGGACCGGGACTAGACTGGTACTTC. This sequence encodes CSAGPGLDWYF.